This T cell receptor (beta chain) came from a study of CD8 T cells in Susac syndrome. TCR beta sequencing was performed on blood CD8+ and CD4+ T cells. cDNA came from around 0.5 to 1 ug RNA primed by random hexamers. Amplification of TCR beta CDR3 across 54 Vbeta and 13 Jbeta was performed with immunoSEQ multiplex PCR. TCRdb re-called the immunoSEQ multiplex PCR reads through MiXCR, storing one row per CDR3 protein. The sample contains about 130,000 distinct CDR3 sequences, under 95% of which appear only once. The specimen sequenced was CD8+ T cells from PBMCs. This sequence originates from a human donor with multiple sclerosis.

The CDR3 region is CASSQSLGEGGAFF. DNA for the CDR3: TGTGCCAGCAGCCAATCCCTGGGAGAGGGAGGAGCTTTCTTT. V usage is TRBV4-2 and J usage is TRBJ1-1, with D unresolved. V was pared by 2 bases and J by 10 bases, with 17 bases between. Germline CDR1 reads LGHNA; CDR2 reads YNFKEQ. The CDR3 spans 14 residues.